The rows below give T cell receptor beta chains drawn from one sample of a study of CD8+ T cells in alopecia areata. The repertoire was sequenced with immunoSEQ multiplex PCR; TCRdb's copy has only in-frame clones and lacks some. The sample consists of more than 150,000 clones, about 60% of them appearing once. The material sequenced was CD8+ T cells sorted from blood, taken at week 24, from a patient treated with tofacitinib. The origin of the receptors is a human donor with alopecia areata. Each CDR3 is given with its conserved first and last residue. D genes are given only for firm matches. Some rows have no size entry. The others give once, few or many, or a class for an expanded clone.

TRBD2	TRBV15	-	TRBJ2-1	TGTGCCACCAGCACGGGAGGTGAGCAGTTCTTC	CATSTGGEQFF
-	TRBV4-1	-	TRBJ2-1	TGCGCCAGCAGCCAAGTCGCTATCTCTCTGCAACTTTCCTACAATGAGCAGTTCTTC	CASSQVAISLQLSYNEQFF
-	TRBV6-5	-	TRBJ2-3	TGTGCCAGCAGCCCTAAGGTGTTGCGCACAGATACGCAGTATTTT	CASSPKVLRTDTQYF
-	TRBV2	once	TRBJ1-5	TGTGCCAGCAGTCAAACTAATTCAGGGTTAGGTCAGCCCCAGCATTTT	CASSQTNSGLGQPQHF
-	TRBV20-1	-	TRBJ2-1	TGCAGTGCGGAATACAATGAGCAGTTCTTC	CSAEYNEQFF
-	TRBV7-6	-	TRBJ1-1	TGTGCCAGCAGCTTGGCGGGAACAGGCACTGAAGCTTTCTTT	CASSLAGTGTEAFF
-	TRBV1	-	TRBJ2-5	TGCACCAGCAGCCAAGACGTGGGAGGGTTGGAGACCCAGTACTTC	CTSSQDVGGLETQYF
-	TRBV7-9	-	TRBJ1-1	TGTGCCAGCAGCTACGACAGTAACATGAACACTGAAGCTTTCTTT	CASSYDSNMNTEAFF
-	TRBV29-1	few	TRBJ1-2	TGCAGCGTTGAAACAACGGAGGTACCTTATGGCTACACCTTC	CSVETTEVPYGYTF
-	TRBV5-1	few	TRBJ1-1	TGCGCCAGCAGCTTGGCGTCAGGGCGGCAAGCTTTCTTT	CASSLASGRQAFF
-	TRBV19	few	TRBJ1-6	TGTGCCAGTAGTTTTAAGGGTTTGGGAATTACTCCACCCCTCCACTTT	CASSFKGLGITPPLHF
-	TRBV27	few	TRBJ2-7	TGTGCCAGCAGTTTATCGGGCCTTTACGAGCAGTACTTC	CASSLSGLYEQYF